Described below is a single T cell receptor (beta chain) sequence and its context. Its antigen is still unknown. The sample is drawn from a study of cytomegalovirus exposure and HLA in healthy donors. The study ran its PCR with 60 Vbeta and 13 Jbeta primers. TCRdb keeps only in-frame clones here, not all; method: immunoSEQ multiplex PCR. The sample holds around 300,000 clones, 80% to 90% seen once. Points from the study as a whole: TCR beta V segments were, for the most part, productive about 87% or about 30% of the time in an earlier analysis. What a later analysis showed was that several of the most significant clusters appeared linked to common viral pathogens. TRBV6-2, TRBV6-3 and some other V segments were excluded as indistinguishable.

Germline CDR1 reads GTSNPN; CDR2 reads SVGIG (reference sequence). The junction had 14 bases not matched to a gene; V was cut back by 8 bases and J by 2 bases. This CDR3 is built from 15 residues. The source of this sequence is a woman in her thirties or forties in good health and CMV-seropositive. The sample consisted of PBMCs. The V call is TRBV30, the J call TRBJ2-5, with 7 nucleotides matching TRBD1. The CDR3 bases are TGTGCCGGAGCCGGGTATCGGACAGGTCAAGAGACCCAGTACTTC. Translation: CAGAGYRTGQETQYF. Based on the CDR3 plus reference TRBV30 and TRBJ2-5, the full variable domain is SQTIHQWPATLVQPVGSPLSLECTVEGTSNPNLYWYRQAAGRGLQLLFYSVGIGQISSEVPQNLSASRPQDRQFILSSKKLLLSDSGFYLCAGAGYRTGQETQYFGPGTRLLVL.